This TCR beta chain was captured in a study of blood T cell repertoires in COVID-19. Study summary: Samples representing acute and convalescent COVID-19 were sourced from the United States, Italy and Spain. PBMCs, B-cell-depleted T cells, or T cells provided the cDNA or gDNA that made up the material.

A single count supports this clone. Original methodology: For nucleated cells, counts were estimated from reference gene primer amplification. Assay: immunoSEQ multiplex PCR; the TCRdb copy retains only in-frame clones and omits some. V, J and clone size reflect that table, while D and trimming were determined from the DNA. The repertoire holds around 26,000 clones, with 80% to 85% as singletons. Germline V gene data show CDR1 as SEHNR and CDR2 as FQNEAQ (reference sequence). Trimming took 4 bases from V and 0 from J; bases not matched to a gene: 9. This CDR3 spans 18 amino acids. Sequencing was carried out using peripheral blood. The V call is TRBV7-9, the J call TRBJ2-6, with 7 bases lining up with TRBD1. This sequence was found in an elderly woman with acute or convalescent COVID-19. This CDR3 reads CASSSPTGSYSGANVLTF. The CDR3 region has the DNA TGTGCCAGCAGCTCTCCGACAGGGTCCTACTCTGGGGCCAACGTCCTGACTTTC.